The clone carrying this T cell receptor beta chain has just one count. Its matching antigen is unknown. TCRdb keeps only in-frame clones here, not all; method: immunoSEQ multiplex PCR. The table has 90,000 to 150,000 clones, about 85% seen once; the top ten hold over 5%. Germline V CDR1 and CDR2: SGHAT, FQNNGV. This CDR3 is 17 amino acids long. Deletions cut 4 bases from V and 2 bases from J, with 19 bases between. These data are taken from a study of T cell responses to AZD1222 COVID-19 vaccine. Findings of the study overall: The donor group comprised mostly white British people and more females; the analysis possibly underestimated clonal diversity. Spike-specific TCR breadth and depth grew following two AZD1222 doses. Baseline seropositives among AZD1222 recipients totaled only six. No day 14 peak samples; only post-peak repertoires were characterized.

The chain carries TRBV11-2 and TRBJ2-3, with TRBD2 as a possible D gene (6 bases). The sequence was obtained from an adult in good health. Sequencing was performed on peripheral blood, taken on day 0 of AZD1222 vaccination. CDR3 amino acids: CASSSLGGVSSTDTQYF. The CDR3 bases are TGTGCCAGCAGCTCTCTGGGGGGAGTCTCCTCCACAGATACGCAGTATTTT.